This entry lists 21 T cell receptor beta chains sequenced from one sample in a study of T cells in Graves' hyperthyroidism and ophthalmopathy. The CDR3 regions of TCR beta were amplified from RNA transcripts. HTBI primers drove first-round RT-PCR of the TCR CDR3. TCRdb reprocessed the multiplex PCR reads with MiXCR, giving one entry per CDR3 protein. The top ten clones hold about 25% of a sample with roughly 510,000 distinct CDR3 sequences, roughly 20% of them seen once. The sample consisted of blood. All receptors derive from a man younger than 30 with Graves' hyperthyroidism.

The table lists this clonotype with a few counts. The CDR3 loop reads CASTFLGNALSYNSPLHF. CDR3 nucleotide sequence: TGCGCCAGCACCTTTTTGGGGAATGCTCTCTCCTATAATTCACCCCTCCACTTT. The chain recombines TRBV4-1 with TRBJ1-6; D uncertain. CDR3 length equals 18 residues. Germline CDR1 and CDR2: MGHRA and YSYEKL. Trimming took off 7 bases at V and 0 bases at J, with 19 bases between the two ends.

The table lists this clonotype with a few counts. The junction differs from germline at one of its ends, possibly a read error. The V call is TRBV7-8, the J call TRBJ1-5; D gene unclear. This CDR3 spans 16 amino acids. Germline V lookup: CDR1 SGHVS, CDR2 FQNEAQ. This chain's CDR3 is CASSLEYSITREPRHF. The CDR3 DNA reads TGTGCCAGCAGCTTAGAGTACTCCATCACAAGGGAGCCCCGGCATTTT.

This clonotype was picked up many times. V is TRBV6-1 and J is TRBJ2-5, with D perhaps matching TRBD2 (6 bases). The CDR3 length is 12 residues. Deletions cut 6 bases from V and 6 bases from J, with 11 bases between. Germline V CDR1 and CDR2: MNHNS, SASEGT. The CDR3 here is CASRASEQTQYF. The CDR3 DNA is TGTGCCAGCAGGGCTAGCGAACAGACCCAGTACTTC.

Ten or more counts support this clonotype. The chain has TRBV20-1 and TRBJ1-5; 9 positions match TRBD1. The germline CDR1 and CDR2 sequences are DFQATT and SNEGSKA (reference sequence). CDR3 length equals 14 residues. The V and J ends lost 4 bases and 5 bases, in that order; junction bases with no gene match: 6. The CDR3 loop reads CSAIGQGRDQPQHF. In nucleotides, the CDR3 is TGCAGTGCTATAGGACAGGGGAGGGATCAGCCCCAGCATTTT.

There are many counts of this clonotype. The rearrangement links TRBV6-1 to TRBJ1-6; TRBD1 agrees at 7 bases. The CDR3 contains 17 residues. Germline values: CDR1 MNHNS, CDR2 SASEGT. With 0 bases clipped from V and 9 bases from J, the junction kept 11 bases outside the gene matches. Written as DNA, the CDR3 is TGTGCCAGCAGTGAAGCGATATTTACAGGGGAGGGTTCACCCCTCCACTTT. This translates into CASSEAIFTGEGSPLHF.

The J gene is TRBJ2-4, the V gene TRBV20-1; D perhaps matches TRBD2 (5 bases). Trimming stripped 5 bases from V and 6 bases from J, with 20 bases between. The V gene's germline CDR1 is DFQATT and CDR2 SNEGSKA (reference sequence). This CDR3 is 15 amino acids long. The CDR3 DNA reads TGCAGTGCTCGTCCGCGAGGGTTCCCCTTAAACATTCAGTACTTC. This sequence encodes CSARPRGFPLNIQYF.

This clonotype was seen at least ten times. The chain couples TRBV6-5 to TRBJ2-5; 9 nucleotides agree with TRBD1. Trimming took 0 bases from V and 2 from J; bases not matched to a gene: 4. The CDR3 sequence is 16 residues long. Per the germline V gene, CDR1 is MNHEY and CDR2 is SVGAGI. Here the CDR3 reads CASSYSKGTGQETQYF. Here the CDR3 DNA reads TGTGCCAGCAGTTACTCGAAGGGGACAGGGCAAGAGACCCAGTACTTC.

The table lists this clonotype with many counts. The chain uses TRBV6-1 and TRBJ1-1, with D tentatively TRBD1 (5 bases). V was trimmed by 4 bases and J by 11 bases, leaving 14 bases between them. Germline assignment: CDR1 MNHNS and CDR2 SASEGT. CDR3 length: 12 amino acids. The DNA of the CDR3 is TGTGCCAGCAGTGGGCCCGGGGGGAGGGCTTTCTTT. Translated, it gives CASSGPGGRAFF.

Concerning this clonotype: Here the CDR3 omits its conserved ending phenylalanine or tryptophan, so a read error is the likely source. This chain uses TRBV19 with TRBJ1-1; D gene unclear. This CDR3 has 12 amino acids. The germline gives CDR1 LNHDA, CDR2 SQIVND (reference sequence). CDR3 protein: CASSTLRREAFY. CDR3 sequence (DNA): TGTGCCAGCAGTACCCTGCGGAGGGAAGCTTTCTAT.

At least ten counts were recorded for this clonotype. The V gene is TRBV20-1, the J gene TRBJ2-7, with D possibly being TRBD2 (6 bases). Between the trimmed V and J ends, which lost 3 bases and 1 base, there was a span of 13 bases. Germline V CDR1 and CDR2: DFQATT, SNEGSKA (reference sequence). This CDR3 is built from 14 residues. The DNA for the CDR3 is TGCAGTGCTAGTTGGCGGGGAAAGTCCTACGAGCAGTACTTC. It translates to CSASWRGKSYEQYF.

This clonotype has a count of ten or more. V is TRBV7-8 and J is TRBJ2-7; D possibly matches TRBD1 or TRBD2 (5 bases each). The CDR3 extends over 14 amino acids. Trimming removed 1 base at V and 5 bases at J, with 12 bases between. The germline gives CDR1 SGHVS, CDR2 FQNEAQ. Here the CDR3 reads CASSLDGGGHEQYF. The CDR3 DNA reads TGTGCCAGCAGCTTAGATGGGGGTGGGCACGAGCAGTACTTC.

This rearrangement joins TRBV7-2 to TRBJ1-1; no firm D call. Germline CDR1 is SGHTA and CDR2 is FQGNSA. The CDR3 loop spans 13 amino acids. V shed 5 bases and J shed 5 bases, with 12 bases lying between them. Here the CDR3 DNA reads TGTGCCAGCAGCCCTACGGCGGGGACTGAAGCTTTCTTT. This codes for CASSPTAGTEAFF.

This clonotype was seen a handful of times. V and J are TRBV11-3 and TRBJ1-6; D is ambiguous. From germline, CDR1 is SGHNT and CDR2 YENEEA. V dropped 3 bases and J dropped 10 bases, with 10 bases sitting between them. CDR3 length: 13 amino acids. CDR3 residues: CASSFRWGSPLHF. CDR3 nucleotide sequence: TGTGCCAGCAGCTTCAGGTGGGGATCACCCCTCCACTTT.

This clonotype was observed a few times. The chain joins TRBV19 to TRBJ1-6; 8 positions agree with TRBD1. The V gene end was trimmed by 3 bases and the J gene end by 7 bases; junction bases not matched to a gene: 2. From germline, CDR1 is LNHDA and CDR2 SQIVND (reference sequence). The CDR3 runs to 14 residues. This CDR3 is CASSMGTGNSPLHF. The CDR3 DNA sequence: TGTGCCAGTAGTATGGGGACAGGCAATTCACCCCTCCACTTT.

This clonotype was recorded at least ten times. V usage is TRBV12-3 or TRBV12-4 and J usage is TRBJ1-1; 8 bases agree with TRBD1. The J segment lost 7 bases and the V segment lost 3 bases, leaving 4 bases of the junction unmatched. The CDR3 extends over 13 amino acids. Here the CDR3 reads CASSLGTGHEAFF. CDR3 sequence (DNA): TGTGCCAGCAGTTTGGGGACAGGCCATGAAGCTTTCTTT.

V is TRBV29-1 and J is TRBJ2-7; D not resolved. The germline gives CDR1 SQVTM, CDR2 ANQGSEA. The CDR3 length is 12 residues. V was cut by 7 bases and J by 2 bases, with 12 bases left in between. For the CDR3, the DNA is TGCAGCGCGGCCCTTGGGGCCTACGAGCAGTACTTC. This sequence encodes CSAALGAYEQYF.

The chain carries TRBV4-1 and TRBJ1-1; D not certain. Trimming removed 1 base at V and 0 bases at J, with 9 bases between. The CDR3 consists of 15 residues. Germline-derived CDR1 and CDR2 are MGHRA and YSYEKL. CDR3 region: CASSQVQAMNTEAFF. Written as DNA, the CDR3 is TGCGCCAGCAGCCAAGTCCAGGCTATGAACACTGAAGCTTTCTTT.

This clonotype was observed at least ten times. CDR3 amino acids: CASKEGADGTEAFF. The CDR3 bases are TGTGCCAGCAAAGAGGGGGCGGACGGCACTGAAGCTTTCTTT. This chain uses TRBV6-1 with TRBJ1-1, with 7 bases aligning to TRBD1. The CDR3 has 14 amino acids. V trimming: 7 bases; J trimming: 4 bases; junction bases outside the gene matches: 9. The germline gives CDR1 MNHNS, CDR2 SASEGT.

To note about this clonotype: A junction end diverges from the germline sequence, so it may reflect a read error. The gene calls are TRBV12-3 or TRBV12-4 and TRBJ1-1; 9 nucleotides align to TRBD1. This CDR3 is 14 amino acids long. The CDR3 DNA reads TGTGCCAGCAGGACGACAGGGGGGCACACTGGAGCTTTCTTT. The encoded protein is CASRTTGGHTGAFF.

This clonotype was recorded many times. One end of the junction fails to match germline, which may point to a read error. The V and J genes are TRBV12-3 or TRBV12-4 and TRBJ2-5; D may be TRBD1 or TRBD2 (6 bases each). This CDR3 has 14 residues. The CDR3 reads CASSLAGGGETQYF. For the CDR3, the DNA is TGTGCCAGCAGCTTAGCCGGGGGCGGAGAGACCCAGTACTTC.

The rearrangement uses TRBV11-2 and TRBJ2-2; tentatively, D is TRBD1 (6 bases). Germline V gives CDR1 SGHAT, CDR2 FQNNGV. With 0 bases removed from V and 0 bases from J, the gap between germline ends came to 8 bases. The CDR3 runs to 16 residues. The CDR3 sequence is CASSLDGQTNTGELFF. The CDR3 nucleotides are TGTGCCAGCAGCTTAGATGGACAGACGAACACCGGGGAGCTGTTTTTT.